This is a list of T cell receptor beta chains from one sample in a study of shared T cell receptors in the human thymus. TCRdb keeps only in-frame clones here, not all; method: immunoSEQ multiplex PCR. The table lists 55,000 to 80,000 clones, around 96% of them singletons. Source material: thymocytes. These receptor sequences come from a human donor. Both conserved end residues are part of each CDR3. D genes are given only for firm matches. For some rows the clone size is stated as once, few or many, or as a class when expanded; others skip it.

j_call	v_call	d_call	clone_size	cdr3_aa	cdr3_nt
TRBJ1-1	TRBV4-3	.	.	CASSQGGQGSGEAFF	TGCGCCAGCAGCCAAGGTGGGCAGGGGTCTGGCGAAGCTTTCTTT
TRBJ1-2	TRBV6-5	TRBD1	.	CASSSGGGGAQGGYTF	TGTGCCAGCAGTTCAGGGGGTGGTGGGGCCCAGGGGGGCTACACCTTC
TRBJ2-1	TRBV7-2	TRBD2	.	CASSSQTSGGVDEQFF	TGTGCCAGCAGCTCCCAGACTAGCGGGGGGGTCGATGAGCAGTTCTTC
TRBJ2-1	TRBV7-7	TRBD2	.	CASSGSGGPGDNEQFF	TGTGCCAGCAGCGGTAGCGGGGGGCCGGGGGACAATGAGCAGTTCTTC
TRBJ2-5	TRBV5-1	.	.	CASSLQVRETQYF	TGCGCCAGCAGCTTGCAAGTTCGGGAGACCCAGTACTTC
TRBJ2-1	TRBV28	.	.	CASSEIRIQGLRAYNEQFF	TGTGCCAGCAGTGAAATTCGGATACAGGGCCTAAGGGCATACAATGAGCAGTTCTTC
TRBJ1-1	TRBV4-3	.	.	CASSHIGFGADTEAFF	TGCGCCAGCAGCCACATAGGGTTTGGGGCGGACACTGAAGCTTTCTTT
TRBJ1-3	TRBV6-5	.	.	CATYTRGGSGNTIYF	TGTGCCACTTACACCCGGGGGGGCTCTGGAAACACCATATATTTT
TRBJ2-3	TRBV4-1	TRBD2	.	CASSQDGDTSGGPVLSTDTQYF	TGCGCCAGCAGCCAAGATGGAGATACTAGCGGGGGTCCCGTCCTTAGCACAGATACGCAGTATTTT
TRBJ1-3	TRBV7-2	.	.	CASSLIFIELGGNTIYF	TGTGCCAGCAGCTTGATTTTCATCGAGTTAGGTGGAAACACCATATATTTT
TRBJ1-1	TRBV6-5	.	.	CASREHHRMNTEAFF	TGTGCCAGCAGAGAGCACCATCGAATGAACACTGAAGCTTTCTTT
TRBJ1-1	TRBV9	.	.	CASSVDPIGGPTALNTEAFF	TGTGCCAGCAGCGTAGATCCGATCGGGGGGCCGACCGCTTTGAACACTGAAGCTTTCTTT
TRBJ2-1	TRBV10-3	TRBD2	.	CAISEPAGGRDKRDNEQFF	TGTGCCATCAGTGAGCCGGCGGGGGGAAGGGACAAAAGAGACAATGAGCAGTTCTTC
TRBJ2-4	TRBV9	TRBD1	.	CASSVEAQGNIQYF	TGTGCCAGCAGCGTAGAGGCACAGGGGAACATTCAGTACTTC
TRBJ1-6	TRBV7-7	.	.	CASSSRAGVLGGSPLHF	TGTGCCAGCAGCTCCAGAGCGGGGGTCCTGGGCGGGTCACCCCTCCACTTT
TRBJ2-7	TRBV29-1	.	.	CSVRTGSSYEQYF	TGCAGCGTTCGAACAGGTTCCTCCTACGAGCAGTACTTC
TRBJ2-5	TRBV13	TRBD2	once	CASSIGRTSGGARETQYF	TGTGCCAGCAGTATCGGCCGGACTAGCGGGGGGGCAAGAGAGACCCAGTACTTC